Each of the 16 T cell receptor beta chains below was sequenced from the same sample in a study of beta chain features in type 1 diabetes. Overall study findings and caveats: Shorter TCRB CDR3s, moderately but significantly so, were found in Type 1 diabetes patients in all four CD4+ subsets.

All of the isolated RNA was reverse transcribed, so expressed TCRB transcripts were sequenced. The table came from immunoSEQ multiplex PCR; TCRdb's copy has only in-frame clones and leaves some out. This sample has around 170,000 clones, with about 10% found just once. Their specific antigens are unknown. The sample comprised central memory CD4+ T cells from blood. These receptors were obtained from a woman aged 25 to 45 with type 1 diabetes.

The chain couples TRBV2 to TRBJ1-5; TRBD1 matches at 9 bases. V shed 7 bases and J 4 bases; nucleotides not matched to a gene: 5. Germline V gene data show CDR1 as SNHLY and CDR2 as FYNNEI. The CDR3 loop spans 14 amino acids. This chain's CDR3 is CASKETGGNQPQHF. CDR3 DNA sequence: TGTGCCAGCAAAGAGACAGGGGGAAATCAGCCCCAGCATTTT.

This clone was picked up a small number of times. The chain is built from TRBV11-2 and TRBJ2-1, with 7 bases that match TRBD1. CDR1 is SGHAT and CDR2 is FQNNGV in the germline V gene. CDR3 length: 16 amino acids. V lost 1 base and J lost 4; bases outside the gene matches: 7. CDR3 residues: CASSLGRGTDYNEQFF. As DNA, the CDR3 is TGTGCCAGCAGCTTAGGAAGGGGGACAGATTACAATGAGCAGTTCTTC.

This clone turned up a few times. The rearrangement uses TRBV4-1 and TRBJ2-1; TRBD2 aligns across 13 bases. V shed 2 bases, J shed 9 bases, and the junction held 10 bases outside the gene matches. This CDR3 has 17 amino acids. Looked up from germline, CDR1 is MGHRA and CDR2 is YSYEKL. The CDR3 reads CASSQNPGLAGVIEQFF. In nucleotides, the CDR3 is TGCGCCAGCAGCCAAAACCCAGGACTAGCGGGAGTGATTGAGCAGTTCTTC.

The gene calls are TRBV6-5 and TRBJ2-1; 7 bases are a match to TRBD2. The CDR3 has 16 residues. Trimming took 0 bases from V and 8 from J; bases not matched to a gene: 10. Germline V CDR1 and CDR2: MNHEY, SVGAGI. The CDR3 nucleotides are TGTGCCAGCAGTTACTCGAAACGAGCGGGATTCTATGAGCAGTTCTTC. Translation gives CASSYSKRAGFYEQFF.

The CDR3 nucleotides read TGCGCCAGCAGCTTTCCCTCGACAGGGTGGCAGTTCTTC. Translated: CASSFPSTGWQFF. The rearrangement links TRBV5-1 to TRBJ2-1, with 7 bases identical to TRBD1. Germline V gene lookup returns CDR1 SGHRS and CDR2 YFSETQ. J gave up 12 bases and V 2 bases, and 8 bases lay outside the gene matches. This CDR3 comprises 13 residues.

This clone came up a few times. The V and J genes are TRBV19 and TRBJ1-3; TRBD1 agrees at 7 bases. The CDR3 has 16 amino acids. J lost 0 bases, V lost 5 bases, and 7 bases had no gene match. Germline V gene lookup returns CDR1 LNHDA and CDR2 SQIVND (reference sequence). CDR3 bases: TGTGCCAGTAGTCTGGACAGGACGAGCTCTGGAAACACCATATATTTT. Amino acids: CASSLDRTSSGNTIYF.

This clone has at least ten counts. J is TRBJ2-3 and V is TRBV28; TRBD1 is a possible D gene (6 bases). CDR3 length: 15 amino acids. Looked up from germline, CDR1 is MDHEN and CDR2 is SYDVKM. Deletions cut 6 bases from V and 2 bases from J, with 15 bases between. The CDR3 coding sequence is TGTGCCAGCAGGTCCGACAGGACCCTCACAGATACGCAGTATTTT. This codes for CASRSDRTLTDTQYF.

The CDR3 loop reads CASSPSGTTSYGYTF. As DNA, the CDR3 is TGTGCCAGCTCACCATCCGGGACAACTTCCTATGGCTACACCTTC. V gene TRBV18 combines with J gene TRBJ1-2; the D gene is possibly TRBD1 (6 bases). V lost 2 bases, J lost 4 bases, and 14 bases lay in between. The V gene's germline CDR1 is KGHSH and CDR2 LQKENI. The CDR3 length is 15 residues. Together with reference TRBV18 and TRBJ1-2, the CDR3 gives the full variable domain: NAGVMQNPRHLVRRRGQEARLRCSPMKGHSHVYWYRQLPEEGLKFMVYLQKENIIDESGMPKERFSAEFPKEGPSILRIQQVVRGDSAAYFCASSPSGTTSYGYTFGSGTRLTVV.

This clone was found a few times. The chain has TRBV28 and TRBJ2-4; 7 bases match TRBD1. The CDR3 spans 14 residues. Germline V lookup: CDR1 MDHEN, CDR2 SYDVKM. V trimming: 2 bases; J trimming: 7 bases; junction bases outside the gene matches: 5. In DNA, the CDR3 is TGTGCCAGCAGTTTAGGAGGACAGGAGAACATTCAGTACTTC. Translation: CASSLGGQENIQYF.

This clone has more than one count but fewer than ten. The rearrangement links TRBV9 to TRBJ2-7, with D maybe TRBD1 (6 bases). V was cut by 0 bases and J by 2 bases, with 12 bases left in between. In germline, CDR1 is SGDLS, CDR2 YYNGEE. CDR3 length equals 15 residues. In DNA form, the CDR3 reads TGTGCCAGCAGCGTAGAGGCAGGGGCTACCTACGAGCAGTACTTC. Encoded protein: CASSVEAGATYEQYF.

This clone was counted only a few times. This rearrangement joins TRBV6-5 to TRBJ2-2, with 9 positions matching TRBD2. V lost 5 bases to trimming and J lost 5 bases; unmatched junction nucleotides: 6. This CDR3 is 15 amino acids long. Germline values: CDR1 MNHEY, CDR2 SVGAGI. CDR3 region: CASSQGTSLTGELFF. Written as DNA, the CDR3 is TGTGCCAGCAGTCAAGGGACTAGCCTAACCGGGGAGCTGTTTTTT.

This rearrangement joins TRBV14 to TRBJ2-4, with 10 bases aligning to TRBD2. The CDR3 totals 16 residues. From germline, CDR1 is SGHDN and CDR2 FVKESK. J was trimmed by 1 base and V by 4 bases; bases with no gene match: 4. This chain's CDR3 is CASSRLAGGAKNIQYF. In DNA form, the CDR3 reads TGTGCCAGCAGCCGGTTAGCGGGAGGCGCCAAAAACATTCAGTACTTC.

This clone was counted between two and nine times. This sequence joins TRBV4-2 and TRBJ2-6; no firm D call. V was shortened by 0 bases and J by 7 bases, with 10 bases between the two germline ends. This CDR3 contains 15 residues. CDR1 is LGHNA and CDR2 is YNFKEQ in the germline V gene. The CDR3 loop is CASSQDPLTANVLTF. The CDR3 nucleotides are TGTGCCAGCAGCCAAGACCCCTTAACAGCCAACGTCCTGACTTTC.

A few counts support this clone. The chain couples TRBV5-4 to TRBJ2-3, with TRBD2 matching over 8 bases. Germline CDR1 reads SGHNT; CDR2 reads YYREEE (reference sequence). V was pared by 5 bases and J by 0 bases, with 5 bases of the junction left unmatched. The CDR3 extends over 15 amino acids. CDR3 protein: CASRYSSGSTDTQYF. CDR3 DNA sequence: TGTGCCAGCAGATACTCTAGCGGGAGCACAGATACGCAGTATTTT.

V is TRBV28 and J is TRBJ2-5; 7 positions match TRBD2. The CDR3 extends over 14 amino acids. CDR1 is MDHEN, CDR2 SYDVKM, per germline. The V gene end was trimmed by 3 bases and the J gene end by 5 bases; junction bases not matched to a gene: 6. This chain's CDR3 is CASSLGGSAETQYF. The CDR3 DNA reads TGTGCCAGCAGTTTGGGCGGGAGTGCGGAGACCCAGTACTTC.

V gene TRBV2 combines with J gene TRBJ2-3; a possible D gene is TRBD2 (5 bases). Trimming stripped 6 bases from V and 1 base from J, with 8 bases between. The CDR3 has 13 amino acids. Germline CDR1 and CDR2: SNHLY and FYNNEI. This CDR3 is CASRRRGTDTQYF. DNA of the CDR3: TGTGCCAGCAGGAGGCGGGGCACAGATACGCAGTATTTT.